The rows below give T cell receptor delta chains drawn from one sample of a study of gamma-delta chains in newborns, infants, children. TCRdb repeated clone calling on the reads with CATT. The sample contains roughly 1,600 delta-chain clones, 41% of which appear only once. Source material: blood. These receptors originate from a child who had a fever. Both conserved end residues are part of each CDR3. D genes are given only for firm matches. Some rows have no size entry. The others give once, few or many, or a class for an expanded clone.

V	size	D	J	DNA	CDR3
TRDV2	few	NA	TRDJ3	TGTGCCTGTGACACCGTTAGTGGGACTTACTCCTGGGACACCCGACAGATGTTTTTC	CACDTVSGTYSWDTRQMFF
TRDV2	NA	TRDD3	TRDJ1	TGTGCCTGTGACATACTGGGGGATACGCGCACCGATAAACTCATCTTT	CACDILGDTRTDKLIF
TRDV1	few	NA	TRDJ2	TGTGCTCTTGGGGGTCCTTCCCACCTTACTTTGACAGCACAACTCTTCTTT	CALGGPSHLTLTAQLFF
TRDV2	NA	NA	TRDJ1	TGTGCCTGTGACACGCTGGGGCAATATCTCACCGATAAACTCATCTTT	CACDTLGQYLTDKLIF
TRDV2	few	TRDD3	TRDJ2	TGTGCCTGTGACACCCTGGGGGATACAATGGTGGCACAACTCTTCTTT	CACDTLGDTMVAQLFF
TRDV2	NA	TRDD3	TRDJ1	TGTGCCTGTGAAGCCCTCACTGGGGACACCGATAAACTCATCTTT	CACEALTGDTDKLIF
TRDV2	NA	TRDD3	TRDJ1	TGTGCCTGTGACCCCGTACTGGGGTCCGAGGATGTAAGCACCGATAAACTCATCTTT	CACDPVLGSEDVSTDKLIF
TRDV2	NA	TRDD3	TRDJ1	TGTGCCTGTGACACCGTGGGTGCTACTGGGGTCTACACCGATAAACTCATCTTT	CACDTVGATGVYTDKLIF
TRDV2	NA	TRDD3	TRDJ3	TGTGCCTGTGACTCGGTACTGGGGGGTTCCAGCTCCTGGGACACCCGACAGATGTTTTTC	CACDSVLGGSSSWDTRQMFF
TRDV2	few	NA	TRDJ3	TGTGCCTGTGACCCCGTACTCGATTCCTCCTGGGACACCCGACAGATGTTTTTC	CACDPVLDSSWDTRQMFF
TRDV2	NA	TRDD3	TRDJ1	TGTGCCTGCGATGTACTGGGGGACTCACGGTACACCGATAAACTCATCTTT	CACDVLGDSRYTDKLIF
TRDV2	NA	TRDD3	TRDJ3	TGTGCCTGTGACACACTGGGGGATACGAGTCTCCCCTACCGAGACACCCGACAGATGTTTTTC	CACDTLGDTSLPYRDTRQMFF
TRDV2	large	TRDD3	TRDJ3	TGTGCCTGTGACACGCTGGGGGAAACCTCCTGGGACACCCGACAGATGTTTTTC	CACDTLGETSWDTRQMFF